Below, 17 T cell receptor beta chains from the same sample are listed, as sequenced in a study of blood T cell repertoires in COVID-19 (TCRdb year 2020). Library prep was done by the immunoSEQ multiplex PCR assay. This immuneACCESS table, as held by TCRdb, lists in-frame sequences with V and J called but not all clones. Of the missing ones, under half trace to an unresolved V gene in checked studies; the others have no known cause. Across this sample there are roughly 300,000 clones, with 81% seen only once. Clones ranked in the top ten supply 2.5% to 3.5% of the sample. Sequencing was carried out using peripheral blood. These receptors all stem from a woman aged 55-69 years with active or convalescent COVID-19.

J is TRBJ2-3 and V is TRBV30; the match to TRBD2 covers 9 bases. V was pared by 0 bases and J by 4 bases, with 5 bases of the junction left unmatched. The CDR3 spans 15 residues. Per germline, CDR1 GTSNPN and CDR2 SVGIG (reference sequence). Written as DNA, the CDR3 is TGTGCCTGGAGTGTCGATAGCGGGGGCTCAGATACGCAGTATTTT. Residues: CAWSVDSGGSDTQYF.

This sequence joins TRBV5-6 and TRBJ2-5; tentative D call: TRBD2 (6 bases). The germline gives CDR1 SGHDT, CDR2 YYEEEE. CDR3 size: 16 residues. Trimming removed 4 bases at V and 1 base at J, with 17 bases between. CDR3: CASSAPGLALQETQYF. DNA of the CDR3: TGTGCCAGCAGCGCCCCGGGACTGGCACTCCAAGAGACCCAGTACTTC.

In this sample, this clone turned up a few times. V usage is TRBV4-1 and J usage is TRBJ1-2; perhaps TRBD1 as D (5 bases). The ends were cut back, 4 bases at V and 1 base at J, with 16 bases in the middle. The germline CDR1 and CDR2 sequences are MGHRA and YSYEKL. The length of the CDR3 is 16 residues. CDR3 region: CASSRLRQLSNYGYTF. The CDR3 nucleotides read TGCGCCAGCAGCCGCCTTCGACAGCTGAGTAACTATGGCTACACCTTC.

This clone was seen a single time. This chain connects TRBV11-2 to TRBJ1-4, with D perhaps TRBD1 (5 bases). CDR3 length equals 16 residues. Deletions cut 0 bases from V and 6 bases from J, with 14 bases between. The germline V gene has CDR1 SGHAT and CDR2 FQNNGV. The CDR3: CASSLDRGGRDEKLFF. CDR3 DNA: TGTGCCAGCAGCTTAGATCGGGGAGGCAGGGATGAAAAACTGTTTTTT.

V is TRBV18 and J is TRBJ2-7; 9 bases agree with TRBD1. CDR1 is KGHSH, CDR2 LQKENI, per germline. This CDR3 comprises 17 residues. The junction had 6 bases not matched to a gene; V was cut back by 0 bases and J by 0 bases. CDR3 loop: CASSPPSGQGSSYEQYF. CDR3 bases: TGTGCCAGCTCACCACCAAGCGGACAGGGGTCCTCCTACGAGCAGTACTTC.

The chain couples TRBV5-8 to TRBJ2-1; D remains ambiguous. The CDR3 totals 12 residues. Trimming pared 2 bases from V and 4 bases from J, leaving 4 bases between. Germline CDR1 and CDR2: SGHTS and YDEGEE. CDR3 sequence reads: CASSFPYNEQFF. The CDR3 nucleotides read TGTGCCAGCAGCTTTCCTTACAATGAGCAGTTCTTC.

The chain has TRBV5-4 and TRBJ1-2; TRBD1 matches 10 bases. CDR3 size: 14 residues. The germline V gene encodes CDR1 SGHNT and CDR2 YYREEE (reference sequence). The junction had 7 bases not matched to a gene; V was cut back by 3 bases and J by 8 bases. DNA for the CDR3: TGTGCCAGCAGCTCCGGACAGGGGGAGATAGGCTACACCTTC. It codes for CASSSGQGEIGYTF.

The CDR3 DNA reads TGTGCCAGCAGTCACCCCGAATTGATTAGGACAAACACTGAAGCTTTCTTT. Its protein product is CASSHPELIRTNTEAFF. V gene TRBV27 combines with J gene TRBJ1-1; D is perhaps TRBD1 (5 bases). V was clipped by 5 bases and J by 2 bases, with 21 bases between them. This CDR3 is 17 amino acids long. The germline CDR1 and CDR2 sequences are MNHEY and SMNVEV (reference sequence).

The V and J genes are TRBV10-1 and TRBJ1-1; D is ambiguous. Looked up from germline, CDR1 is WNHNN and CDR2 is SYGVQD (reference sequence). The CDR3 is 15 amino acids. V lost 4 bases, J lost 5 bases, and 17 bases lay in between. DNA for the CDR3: TGCGCCAGCAGTGTAGCGACTCCGAGGGAAACTGAAGCTTTCTTT. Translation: CASSVATPRETEAFF.

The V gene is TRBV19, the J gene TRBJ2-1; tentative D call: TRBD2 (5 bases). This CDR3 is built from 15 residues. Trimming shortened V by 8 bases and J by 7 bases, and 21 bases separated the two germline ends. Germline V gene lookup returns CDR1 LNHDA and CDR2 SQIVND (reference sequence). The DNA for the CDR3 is TGTGCCAGTTGCTTAGCGTCCGCCTATCGGAATGAGCAGTTCTTC. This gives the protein CASCLASAYRNEQFF.

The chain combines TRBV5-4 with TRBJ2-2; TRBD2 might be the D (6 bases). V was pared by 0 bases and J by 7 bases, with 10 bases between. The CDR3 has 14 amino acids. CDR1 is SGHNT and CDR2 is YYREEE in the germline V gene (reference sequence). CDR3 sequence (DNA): TGTGCCAGCAGCTTGGGGGGGGAGATCGGGGAGCTGTTTTTT. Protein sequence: CASSLGGEIGELFF.

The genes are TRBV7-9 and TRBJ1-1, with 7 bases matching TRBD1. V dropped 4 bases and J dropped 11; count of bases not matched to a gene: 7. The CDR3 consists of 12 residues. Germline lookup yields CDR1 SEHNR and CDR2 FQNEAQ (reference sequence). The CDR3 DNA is TGTGCCAGCAGCTCCACCCTGGGACAGGCTTTCTTT. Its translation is CASSSTLGQAFF.

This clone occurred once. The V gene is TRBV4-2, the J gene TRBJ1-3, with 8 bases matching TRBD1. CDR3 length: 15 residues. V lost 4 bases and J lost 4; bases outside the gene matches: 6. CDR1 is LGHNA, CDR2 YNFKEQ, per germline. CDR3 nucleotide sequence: TGTGCCAGCAGCCCGTCGACAGGGGCAGGAAACACCATATATTTT. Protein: CASSPSTGAGNTIYF.

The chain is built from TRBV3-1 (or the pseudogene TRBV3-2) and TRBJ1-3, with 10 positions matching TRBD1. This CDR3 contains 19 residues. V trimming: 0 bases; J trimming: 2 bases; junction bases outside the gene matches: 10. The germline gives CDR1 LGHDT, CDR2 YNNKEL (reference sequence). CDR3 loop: CASSQEIGGQGNPGNTIYF. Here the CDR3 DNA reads TGTGCCAGCAGCCAAGAGATCGGGGGACAGGGGAATCCTGGAAACACCATATATTTT.

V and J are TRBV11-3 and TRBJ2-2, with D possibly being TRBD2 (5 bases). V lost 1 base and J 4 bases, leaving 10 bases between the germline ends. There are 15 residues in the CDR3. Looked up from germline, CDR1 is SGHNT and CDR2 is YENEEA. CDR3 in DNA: TGTGCCAGCAGCTTAGGGGAGTGGGGCACCGGGGAGCTGTTTTTT. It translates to CASSLGEWGTGELFF.

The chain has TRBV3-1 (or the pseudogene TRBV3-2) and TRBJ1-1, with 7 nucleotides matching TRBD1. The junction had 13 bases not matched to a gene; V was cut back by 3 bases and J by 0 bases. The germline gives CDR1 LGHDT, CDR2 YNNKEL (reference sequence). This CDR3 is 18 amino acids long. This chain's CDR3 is CASSHPRQGQLMNTEAFF. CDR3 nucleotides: TGTGCCAGCAGCCATCCTCGACAGGGACAACTCATGAACACTGAAGCTTTCTTT.

CDR3 bases: TGTGCTAGTGGCCTGGGGGACAGCTCCTTGGTGGGTGAAAAACTGTTTTTT. It encodes CASGLGDSSLVGEKLFF. V is TRBV12-5 and J is TRBJ1-4, with 7 positions matching TRBD1. Germline values: CDR1 LGHNT, CDR2 FRNRAP. With 6 bases clipped from V and 7 bases from J, the junction kept 17 bases outside the gene matches. This CDR3 region has 17 residues.